This TCR beta chain appears in the sequencing data of a study of blood T cell repertoires in COVID-19. V lost 4 bases to trimming and J lost 7 bases, with 11 bases between them. Germline V CDR1 and CDR2: MGHRA, YSYEKL. CDR3 length equals 13 residues. TCRdb keeps only in-frame clones here, not all; method: immunoSEQ multiplex PCR. The table shows about 220,000 clones, with roughly 84% occurring only once. This sequence joins TRBV4-1 and TRBJ1-5; TRBD1 might be the D (5 bases). Sample: peripheral blood. The clonotype was recovered from a middle-aged man with active or convalescent COVID-19. The CDR3 nucleotides read TGCGCCAGCAGCCCAGGAGCAGGGCAGCCCCAGCATTTT. As protein: CASSPGAGQPQHF.